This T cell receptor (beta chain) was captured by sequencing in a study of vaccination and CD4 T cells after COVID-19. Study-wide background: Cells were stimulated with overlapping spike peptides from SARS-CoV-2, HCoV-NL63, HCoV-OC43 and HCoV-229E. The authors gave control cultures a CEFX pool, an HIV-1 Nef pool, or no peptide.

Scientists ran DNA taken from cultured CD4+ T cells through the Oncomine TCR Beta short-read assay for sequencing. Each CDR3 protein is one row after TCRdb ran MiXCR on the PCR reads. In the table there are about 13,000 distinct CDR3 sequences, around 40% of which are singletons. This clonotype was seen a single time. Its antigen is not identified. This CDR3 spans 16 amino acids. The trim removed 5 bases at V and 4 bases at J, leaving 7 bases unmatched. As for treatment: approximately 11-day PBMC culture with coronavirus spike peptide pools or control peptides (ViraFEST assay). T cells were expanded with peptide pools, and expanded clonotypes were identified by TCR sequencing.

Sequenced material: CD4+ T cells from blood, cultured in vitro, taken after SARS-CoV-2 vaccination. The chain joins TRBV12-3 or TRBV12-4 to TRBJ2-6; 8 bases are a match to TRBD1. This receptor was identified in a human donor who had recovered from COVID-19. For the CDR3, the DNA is TGTGCCAGCAGTGCCAGACAGGGGTCCGGGGCCAACGTCCTGACTTTC. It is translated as CASSARQGSGANVLTF.